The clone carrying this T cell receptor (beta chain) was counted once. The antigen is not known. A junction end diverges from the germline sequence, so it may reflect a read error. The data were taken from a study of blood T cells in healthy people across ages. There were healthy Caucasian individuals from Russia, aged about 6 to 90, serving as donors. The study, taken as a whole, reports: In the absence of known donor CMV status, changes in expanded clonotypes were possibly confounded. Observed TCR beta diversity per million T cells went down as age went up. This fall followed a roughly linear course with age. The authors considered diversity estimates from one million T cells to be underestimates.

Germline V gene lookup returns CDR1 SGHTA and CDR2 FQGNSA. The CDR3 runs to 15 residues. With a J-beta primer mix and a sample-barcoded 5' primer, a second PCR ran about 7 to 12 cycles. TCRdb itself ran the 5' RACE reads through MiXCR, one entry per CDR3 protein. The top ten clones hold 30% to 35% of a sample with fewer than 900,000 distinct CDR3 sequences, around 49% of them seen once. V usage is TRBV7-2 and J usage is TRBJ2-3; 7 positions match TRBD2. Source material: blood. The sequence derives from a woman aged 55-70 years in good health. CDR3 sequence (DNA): TGTGCCAGCAGCCTACTAGCGTACCACACAGATACGAAGTATTTT. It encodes CASSLLAYHTDTKYF.